This T cell receptor (beta chain) was recovered during a study of tumor and adjacent non-tumor tissue in lung cancer. Study results and limitations: Significantly higher TCR diversity was found in tumor than normal lung.

TCRbeta libraries were built with three rounds of nested PCR, modified from ARM-PCR. MiXCR, applied by TCRdb to the multiplex PCR reads, yields one record per CDR3 protein. The data hold around 40,000 distinct CDR3 sequences, with 60% observed a single time. The V end was cut by 12 bases, the J end by 4 bases, with 12 bases between. Germline V gene data show CDR1 as KGHDR and CDR2 as SFDVKD. This CDR3 region has 13 residues. In this sample, this clonotype turned up once. Its cognate antigen is unknown. One base away lies a much larger clone, so this may be a sequencing read error. No cell sorting was done before RNA was extracted from the tissue. More than 3 cm separated this lung sample from the edge of the tumor.

The sequencing sample was made of distant non-tumor lung tissue. The TCR sequence derives from a man in his fifties or sixties with non-small cell lung cancer. The chain couples TRBV24-1 to TRBJ2-6; D uncertain. The CDR3 DNA reads as TGTGCCGCCCGAATCAGAGGGGCCAACGTCCTGACTTTC. This codes for CAARIRGANVLTF.